What follows are 27 T cell receptor beta chains derived from one specimen sequenced in a study of siplizumab effects on memory and regulatory T cells. The assay was immunoSEQ multiplex PCR, and TCRdb's table has in-frame clones only and misses some. The sample includes approximately 120,000 clones, around 95% of them seen just once. The material sequenced was non-Treg CD4+ T cells sorted from blood. The receptors come from a human donor in good health.

The DNA for the CDR3 is TGTGCCAGCAGTATGGACGGATTTAACACCGGGGAGCTGTTTTTT. Protein product: CASSMDGFNTGELFF. The V and J genes are TRBV7-2 and TRBJ2-2; D remains unclear. Germline CDR1 is SGHTA and CDR2 is FQGNSA. CDR3 length: 15 residues. V gave up 6 bases and J gave up 2 bases, with 13 bases separating them. Drawing the rest from reference TRBV7-2 and TRBJ2-2, the complete variable domain is GAGVSQSPSNKVTEKGKDVELRCDPISGHTALYWYRQSLGQGLEFLIYFQGNSAPDKSGLPSDRFSAERTGGSVSTLTIQRTQQEDSAVYLCASSMDGFNTGELFFGEGSRLTVL.

The chain has TRBV5-1 and TRBJ2-5; 7 bases align to TRBD1. V shed 0 bases, J shed 7 bases, and the junction held 6 bases outside the gene matches. CDR1 is SGHRS, CDR2 YFSETQ, per germline. The CDR3 contains 14 residues. CDR3 sequence (DNA): TGCGCCAGCAGCTTGGCCGACAGGGAACGGACCCAGTACTTC. Residues: CASSLADRERTQYF. The full variable domain, in which reference TRBV5-1 and TRBJ2-5 provide the parts outside the CDR3, is KAGVTQTPRYLIKTRGQQVTLSCSPISGHRSVSWYQQTPGQGLQFLFEYFSETQRNKGNFPGRFSGRQFSNSRSEMNVSTLELGDSALYLCASSLADRERTQYFGPGTRLLVL.

This clone came up a few times. The chain uses TRBV2 and TRBJ2-7; 8 bases line up with TRBD2. There are 13 residues in the CDR3. CDR1 is SNHLY and CDR2 is FYNNEI in the germline V gene. V was pared by 6 bases and J by 2 bases, with 3 bases of the junction left unmatched. CDR3 sequence: CASRLAATYEQYF. The CDR3 bases are TGTGCCAGCAGACTAGCGGCTACCTACGAGCAGTACTTC.

The table lists this clone with a count of one. This sequence joins TRBV5-1 and TRBJ1-2; TRBD1 aligns across 8 bases. V shed 4 bases and J 1 base; nucleotides not matched to a gene: 3. This CDR3 spans 14 amino acids. The V gene's germline CDR1 is SGHRS and CDR2 YFSETQ. Here the CDR3 reads CASSTGQGNYGYTF. CDR3 nucleotide sequence: TGCGCCAGCAGCACCGGACAGGGTAACTATGGCTACACCTTC.

The gene calls are TRBV2 and TRBJ2-7; D call uncertain. V was clipped by 8 bases and J by 3 bases, with 14 bases between them. Germline lookup yields CDR1 SNHLY and CDR2 FYNNEI. CDR3 length: 13 residues. This chain's CDR3 is CASRLIVGYEQYF. The CDR3 DNA reads as TGTGCCAGCCGTCTTATCGTCGGCTACGAGCAGTACTTC. The entire variable domain, with the rest obtained from reference TRBV2 and TRBJ2-7, is as follows: EPEVTQTPSHQVTQMGQEVILRCVPISNHLYFYWYRQILGQKVEFLVSFYNNEISEKSEIFDDQFSVERPDGSNFTLKIRSTKLEDSAMYFCASRLIVGYEQYFGPGTRLTVT.

V usage is TRBV7-2 and J usage is TRBJ2-3; TRBD2 matches 10 bases. V shed 0 bases, J shed 0 bases, and the junction held 6 bases outside the gene matches. This CDR3 has 18 amino acids. Germline CDR1 SGHTA, CDR2 FQGNSA. The CDR3 loop reads CASSLAYSGGQSTDTQYF. CDR3 coding DNA: TGTGCCAGCAGCTTAGCCTATAGCGGGGGGCAGAGCACAGATACGCAGTATTTT.

This chain joins TRBV18 and TRBJ2-3; D is unclear. Germline loops: CDR1 KGHSH, CDR2 LQKENI. V was shortened by 4 bases and J by 1 base, with 9 bases between the two germline ends. CDR3 length: 14 residues. The CDR3 DNA reads TGTGCCAGCTCACTGACGGGCCGCACAGATACGCAGTATTTT. Its translation is CASSLTGRTDTQYF.

Remarks on this clone: A read error may account for a junction end that differs from germline. V usage is TRBV6-1 and J usage is TRBJ2-7, with 10 positions matching TRBD1. Germline values: CDR1 MNHNS, CDR2 SASEGT. This CDR3 spans 15 amino acids. The CDR3 region is CASSKAGTGAYEQYF. The CDR3, as DNA: TGTGCCAGCAGTAAAGCCGGGACAGGGGCCTACGAGCAGTACTTC.

The chain uses TRBV25-1 and TRBJ2-6; D may be TRBD1 (6 bases). The CDR3 runs 16 residues. The V end lost 4 bases, the J end lost 0 bases, and 10 bases lay between the germline ends. The V gene's germline CDR1 is MGHDK and CDR2 SYGVNS. CDR3 sequence (DNA): TGTGCCAGCAGTGCTGGGGGACACTCTGGGGCCAACGTCCTGACTTTC. It translates to CASSAGGHSGANVLTF.

The chain combines TRBV30 with TRBJ2-1; possibly TRBD1 for D (5 bases). This CDR3 contains 13 residues. CDR1 is GTSNPN, CDR2 SVGIG, per germline (reference sequence). Deletions cut 5 bases from V and 6 bases from J, with 14 bases between. CDR3 sequence (DNA): TGTGCCTGGGACAAGTTGCAGGGCAATGAGCAGTTCTTC. It codes for CAWDKLQGNEQFF.

This clone has more than one count but fewer than ten. This chain connects TRBV7-6 to TRBJ1-1, with 8 bases fitting TRBD1. V shed 8 bases, J shed 3 bases, and the junction held 8 bases outside the gene matches. Germline V gene data show CDR1 as SGHVS and CDR2 as FNYEAQ. The CDR3 loop spans 14 amino acids. The CDR3 DNA is TGTGCCAGCGGACTCAGGGGGCGTGACACTGAAGCTTTCTTT. Protein sequence: CASGLRGRDTEAFF.

The V gene is TRBV5-1, the J gene TRBJ2-1, with D uncertain. This CDR3 contains 15 residues. CDR1 is SGHRS, CDR2 YFSETQ, per germline. Trimming cost V 1 base and J 7 bases, with 15 bases left between them. The CDR3 bases are TGCGCCAGCAGCTTGCAGTCGGGTCAACTAAATGAGCAGTTCTTC. Encoded protein: CASSLQSGQLNEQFF.

CDR3 amino acids: CASSFEPGRYEQYF. The CDR3 DNA is TGTGCCAGCAGTTTCGAGCCGGGGAGGTACGAGCAGTACTTC. The chain joins TRBV27 to TRBJ2-7; TRBD2 might be the D (6 bases). The CDR3 spans 14 residues. V shed 3 bases and J shed 4 bases, with 13 bases lying between them. Germline CDR1 reads MNHEY; CDR2 reads SMNVEV (reference sequence).

Written as DNA, the CDR3 is TGTGCCATCAGTGAGGGGGGCCAAGCTAACTATGGCTACACCTTC. Translation: CAISEGGQANYGYTF. The J gene is TRBJ1-2, the V gene TRBV10-3; weak D call: TRBD1 (6 bases). CDR1 is ENHRY, CDR2 SYGVKD, per germline. The germline V and J ends were trimmed by 2 bases and 0 bases, with 10 bases remaining between them. CDR3 length equals 15 residues.

V and J are TRBV28 and TRBJ1-3, with a weak D call TRBD1 (5 bases). Trimming cost V 3 bases and J 3 bases, with 12 bases left between them. CDR3 size: 15 residues. Germline CDR1 MDHEN, CDR2 SYDVKM. CDR3 in amino acids: CASSLGEAGGNTIYF. CDR3 coding DNA: TGTGCCAGCAGTTTGGGGGAAGCAGGTGGAAACACCATATATTTT.

This chain joins TRBV11-1 and TRBJ1-5; 7 bases line up with TRBD1. The CDR3 has 13 residues. With V trimmed by 3 bases and J by 4 bases, 0 bases remained unmatched. In germline, CDR1 is SGHAT, CDR2 FQDESV (reference sequence). CDR3 sequence: CASSLTGNQPQHF. CDR3 DNA: TGTGCCAGCAGCTTGACAGGGAATCAGCCCCAGCATTTT.

The chain joins TRBV5-1 to TRBJ2-7; tentative D call: TRBD2 (6 bases). V was cut by 2 bases and J by 3 bases, with 18 bases left in between. Per the germline V gene, CDR1 is SGHRS and CDR2 is YFSETQ. The CDR3 totals 16 residues. CDR3 amino acids: CASSFGAPGAFYEQYF. The CDR3 nucleotides read TGCGCCAGCAGCTTCGGGGCTCCGGGAGCGTTCTACGAGCAGTACTTC.

This chain links TRBV19 with TRBJ1-1; possibly TRBD1 for D (5 bases). CDR3 length: 14 amino acids. V was clipped by 6 bases and J by 4 bases, with 15 bases between them. Germline V gene sequence: CDR1 LNHDA, CDR2 SQIVND (reference sequence). CDR3 DNA sequence: TGTGCCAGTAGCAAAGGGGAAGTGCGCACTGAAGCTTTCTTT. The encoded protein is CASSKGEVRTEAFF.

The V and J genes are TRBV19 and TRBJ1-2; weak D call: TRBD1 (6 bases). The CDR3 runs to 14 residues. Germline V lookup: CDR1 LNHDA, CDR2 SQIVND (reference sequence). With 4 bases removed from V and 0 bases from J, the gap between germline ends came to 9 bases. The CDR3: CASSTDRTNYGYTF. The CDR3, as DNA: TGTGCCAGTAGTACAGACAGGACTAACTATGGCTACACCTTC.

This clone was detected once. The CDR3 is CASRLTENYGYTF. As DNA, the CDR3 is TGTGCCAGCAGGTTGACAGAGAACTATGGCTACACCTTC. The chain is built from TRBV6-5 and TRBJ1-2; TRBD1 might be the D (5 bases). Per the germline V gene, CDR1 is MNHEY and CDR2 is SVGAGI. This CDR3 is 13 amino acids long. V was cut by 6 bases and J by 2 bases, with 10 bases left in between.

V is TRBV29-1 and J is TRBJ1-2, with D possibly TRBD1 on 6 matching bases. Germline V gene sequence: CDR1 SQVTM, CDR2 ANQGSEA. Trimming took 6 bases from V and 3 from J, leaving 11 bases between them. CDR3 length: 12 amino acids. CDR3 sequence: CSVRGGDYGYTF. The DNA of the CDR3 is TGCAGCGTCAGGGGCGGCGACTATGGCTACACCTTC. Complete variable domain (other parts from reference TRBV29-1 and TRBJ1-2): SAVISQKPSRDICQRGTSLTIQCQVDSQVTMMFWYRQQPGQSLTLIATANQGSEATYESGFVIDKFPISRPNLTFSTLTVSNMSPEDSSIYLCSVRGGDYGYTFGSGTRLTVV.

The J gene is TRBJ2-3, the V gene TRBV5-1; 7 bases match TRBD1. Germline CDR1 and CDR2: SGHRS and YFSETQ. Trimming took 4 bases from V and 3 from J; bases not matched to a gene: 8. The CDR3 is 15 amino acids. DNA for the CDR3: TGCGCCAGCAGCCATACAGGGGAGTGGACAGATACGCAGTATTTT. Translated, it gives CASSHTGEWTDTQYF.

This chain joins TRBV18 and TRBJ2-7; 8 nucleotides align to TRBD2. The CDR3 runs 16 residues. V lost 3 bases, J lost 0 bases, and 7 bases stayed unmatched. The V gene's germline CDR1 is KGHSH and CDR2 LQKENI. CDR3 DNA sequence: TGTGCCAGCTCACCCCTGAGGGCGGGGGGCTCCTACGAGCAGTACTTC. This translates into CASSPLRAGGSYEQYF.

The table lists this clone with a count of one. The rearrangement uses TRBV4-1 and TRBJ2-1, with D hard to call. The germline gives CDR1 MGHRA, CDR2 YSYEKL. V lost 3 bases, J lost 0 bases, and 12 bases lay in between. The CDR3 covers 16 residues. The CDR3 bases are TGCGCCAGCAGCCAGCCGGGCCGGAGCTCCTACAATGAGCAGTTCTTC. Amino acids: CASSQPGRSSYNEQFF.

V usage is TRBV7-3 and J usage is TRBJ1-2; D not certain. Trimming cost V 2 bases and J 6 bases, with 10 bases left between them. CDR3 length: 13 amino acids. Germline values: CDR1 SGHTA, CDR2 FQGTGA. The CDR3 is CASSLRAGNGYTF. For the CDR3, the DNA is TGTGCCAGCAGCTTACGGGCAGGAAATGGCTACACCTTC. The full variable domain, completed using reference TRBV7-3 and TRBJ1-2, is GAGVSQTPSNKVTEKGKYVELRCDPISGHTALYWYRQSLGQGPEFLIYFQGTGAADDSGLPNDRFFAVRPEGSVSTLKIQRTERGDSAVYLCASSLRAGNGYTFGSGTRLTVV.

Worth noting for this clone: Other nucleotide sequences from this sample produce the same CDR3. The chain couples TRBV2 to TRBJ1-5, with 7 bases lining up with TRBD1. The CDR3 is made up of 13 amino acids. In germline, CDR1 is SNHLY, CDR2 FYNNEI. After removal of 7 bases from V and 4 bases from J, the junction contained 4 bases not matched to a gene. CDR3 region: CASKRDSNQPQHF. The CDR3 DNA reads as TGTGCCAGCAAGAGGGACAGTAATCAGCCCCAGCATTTT.

The chain couples TRBV6-5 to TRBJ1-3; D ambiguous. V was cut by 4 bases and J by 2 bases, with 6 bases left in between. This CDR3 contains 13 residues. The germline CDR1 and CDR2 sequences are MNHEY and SVGAGI. The CDR3 sequence is CASSLLTGNTIYF. CDR3 DNA: TGTGCCAGCAGTTTGTTAACTGGAAACACCATATATTTT.